The rows below give T cell receptor beta chains drawn from one sample of a study of shared clonotypes between healthy human individuals. Assay: immunoSEQ multiplex PCR; the TCRdb copy retains only in-frame clones and omits some. The sample records 2 million to 2.5 million clones, almost 96% being singletons. The source material was naive CD4+ T cells sorted from blood. The origin of the receptors is a man between 18 and 29 years old in good health. Each CDR3 is given with its conserved first and last residue. The D gene is left open where the match is weak. Expanded clones are given a class, and other clones once, few, many or no size at all.

j_gene	v_gene	abundance	d_gene	CDR3nt	CDR3aa
TRBJ2-6	TRBV30	-	-	TGTGCCTGGAGTGTATTGAGCGTCGGGGCCAACGTCCTGACTTTC	CAWSVLSVGANVLTF
TRBJ1-1	TRBV9	-	-	TGTGCCAGCAGCGTATCGAAGGAGACTGAAGCTTTCTTT	CASSVSKETEAFF
TRBJ2-7	TRBV5-1	-	-	TGCGCCAGCAGCCGACCCGGACAGGAGGGGTCCTACGAGCAGTACTTC	CASSRPGQEGSYEQYF
TRBJ1-2	TRBV5-6	-	-	TGTGCCAGCACCTCGGGGGTTGGCTACACCTTC	CASTSGVGYTF
TRBJ2-3	TRBV10-3	-	TRBD1	TGTGCCATCGGCCGGGACAGCGGCACAGATACGCAGTATTTT	CAIGRDSGTDTQYF
TRBJ2-1	TRBV9	once	TRBD2	TGTGCCAGCAGCGAGGGACTAGCGGGAGTCAATGAGCAGTTCTTC	CASSEGLAGVNEQFF
TRBJ2-3	TRBV5-1	-	TRBD2	TGCGCCAGCAGCTCCGGGACTAGCGGGGGGGCCGACTATACGCAGTATTTT	CASSSGTSGGADYTQYF
TRBJ2-7	TRBV27	-	TRBD2	TGTGCCAGCAGTTTATTAGCGGGAGCGCCCTACGAGCAGTACTTC	CASSLLAGAPYEQYF
TRBJ1-3	TRBV9	-	TRBD1	TGTGCCAGCAGCGTGGGACAGCACGGAAACACCATATATTTT	CASSVGQHGNTIYF
TRBJ1-2	TRBV28	-	-	TGTGCCAGCAACCCCGGGGTGAACTATGGCTACACCTTC	CASNPGVNYGYTF
TRBJ2-1	TRBV25-1	-	-	TGTGCCAGCGGTAACAGGGTGAATGAGCAGTTCTTC	CASGNRVNEQFF
TRBJ1-5	TRBV5-6	-	TRBD1	TGTGCCAGCAGCCGACTGGACAGGATAAATCAGCCCCAGCATTTT	CASSRLDRINQPQHF
TRBJ1-1	TRBV6-5	-	-	TGTGCCAGCAGGGAAAGACTCTTGAACACTGAAGCTTTCTTT	CASRERLLNTEAFF
TRBJ2-5	TRBV9	-	-	TGTGCCAGCAGCGTAGCTACTTTCGGGGGTGAGACCCAGTACTTC	CASSVATFGGETQYF
TRBJ1-3	TRBV19	-	-	TGTGCCAGCCGACCGGGAGCTGGAAACACCATATATTTT	CASRPGAGNTIYF
TRBJ1-5	TRBV27	-	-	TGTGCCAGCAGGGAATCGGGAGGGCAGCCCCAGCACTTT	CASRESGGQPQHF
TRBJ2-7	TRBV9	-	-	TGTGCCAGCAACCAGGGGGGAAGCTACGAGCAGTACTTC	CASNQGGSYEQYF
TRBJ1-4	TRBV5-5	-	TRBD1	TGTGCCAGCAGCTCCTGGACAGGGGGGAATGAAAAACTGTTTTTT	CASSSWTGGNEKLFF
TRBJ2-7	TRBV6-6	-	-	TGTGCCAGCAGCCCGGGTCTTCTAGGATACGAGCAGTACTTC	CASSPGLLGYEQYF
TRBJ1-1	TRBV7-2	-	-	TGTGCCAGCAGCCTCCACGGAACAGGTACTGAAGCTTTCTTT	CASSLHGTGTEAFF
TRBJ1-1	TRBV6-5	-	-	TGTGCCAGCAGTTATTTGGGGGGAAGCACTGAAGCTTTCTTT	CASSYLGGSTEAFF
TRBJ2-1	TRBV2	-	-	TGTGCCAGCAGAGTGGACGGTCGGGGTTACTTCAGTGAGCAGTTCTTC	CASRVDGRGYFSEQFF
TRBJ1-2	TRBV30	-	-	TGTGCCTGGAGTTCGAGGACTGATCACTATGGCTACACCTTC	CAWSSRTDHYGYTF
TRBJ1-2	TRBV6-5	few	-	TGTGCCAGCAGTAGGTCTGCGTCTAACTATGGCTACACCTTC	CASSRSASNYGYTF
TRBJ2-1	TRBV6-5	-	TRBD2	TGTGCCAGCAGTCCCGGGACTAGCGGCTACAATGAGCAGTTCTTC	CASSPGTSGYNEQFF
TRBJ1-5	TRBV6-1	-	-	TGTGCCAGCAGTGGGGGATTGGGGGGACAGCCCCAGCATTTT	CASSGGLGGQPQHF
TRBJ1-5	TRBV7-2	-	-	TGTGCCAGCAGCCCCGTCGTTTCCGGGTCAGGTTATCAGCCCCAGCATTTT	CASSPVVSGSGYQPQHF
TRBJ2-1	TRBV2	-	-	TGTGCCAGCGCCGACAGCTTCTACAATGAGCAGTTCTTC	CASADSFYNEQFF
TRBJ1-4	TRBV10-3	-	-	TGTGCCATCACACCGGACGGTAAAAATGAAAAACTGTTTTTT	CAITPDGKNEKLFF
TRBJ2-3	TRBV7-2	-	-	TGTGCCAGCAGCGGTATGACTCGGGCGCAGTATTTT	CASSGMTRAQYF
TRBJ1-6	TRBV30	-	-	TGTGCCTGGAGTCCGGGGGTATTCGGATCACCCCTCCACTTT	CAWSPGVFGSPLHF
TRBJ2-5	TRBV2	-	-	TGTGCCAGCAGTGTCGGGTTACAAGAGACCCAGTACTTC	CASSVGLQETQYF
TRBJ1-5	TRBV4-1	-	-	TGCGCCAGCAGCCAAGGCGGGGGGACCGATCAGCCCCAGCATTTT	CASSQGGGTDQPQHF
TRBJ2-5	TRBV25-1	-	TRBD1	TGTGCCAGCAGTGACCCCAGGGGGCCGGAGACCCAGTACTTC	CASSDPRGPETQYF
TRBJ1-2	TRBV10-3	-	TRBD1	TGTGCCATCAGTGCCGGGGTATCCGACAGGGTGGTTGGCTACACCTTC	CAISAGVSDRVVGYTF
TRBJ1-6	TRBV6-5	-	-	TGTGCCAGCAGCGACACGGGGAGTTCACCCCTCCACTTT	CASSDTGSSPLHF
TRBJ1-1	TRBV18	-	-	TGTGCCAGCTCACCTCTCAAATGGGGGGTTCTCATGAACACTGAAGCTTTCTTT	CASSPLKWGVLMNTEAFF
TRBJ1-2	TRBV4-1	-	TRBD1	TGCGCCAGCAGCCAAAGTCGGGACAGGGGAATATATGGCTACACCTTC	CASSQSRDRGIYGYTF
TRBJ1-1	TRBV21-1	-	-	TGTGCCAGCACCCCGAAGGTGGTGGGGGAAGCTTTCTTT	CASTPKVVGEAFF
TRBJ1-4	TRBV5-1	-	-	TGCGCCAGCAGTTTATTGTCACAGGGTGGAGAAAAACTGTTTTTT	CASSLLSQGGEKLFF
TRBJ2-5	TRBV19	-	-	TGTGCCAGTAGTACGACAGAAGTGGTAGGAACCCAGTACTTC	CASSTTEVVGTQYF
TRBJ2-2	TRBV9	-	TRBD2	TGTGCCAGCAGCGTAGCTTTTAGCGGGATTGGCCGCGGGGAGCTGTTTTTT	CASSVAFSGIGRGELFF
TRBJ1-3	TRBV6-1	-	-	TGTGCCAGCAGTGCAATACAGGGCTCTGGAAACACCATATATTTT	CASSAIQGSGNTIYF